The 28 T cell receptor beta chains below come from one sample, sequenced in a study of CD8 T cells in Susac syndrome. RNA in amounts of about 0.5 to 1 ug was reverse transcribed with random hexamers. TCRdb re-called the immunoSEQ multiplex PCR reads through MiXCR, storing one row per CDR3 protein. The data hold fewer than 150,000 distinct CDR3 sequences, with 95% observed a single time. Sequenced: CD8+ T cells from PBMCs. All receptors come from a human donor with Susac syndrome.

The chain carries TRBV7-9 and TRBJ2-4; D uncertain. The germline V gene has CDR1 SEHNR and CDR2 FQNEAQ (reference sequence). This CDR3 is built from 14 residues. Trimming took off 1 base at V and 3 bases at J, with 7 bases between the two ends. The CDR3: CASSLGAVKNIQYF. In DNA, the CDR3 is TGTGCCAGCAGCTTAGGCGCAGTCAAAAACATTCAGTACTTC.

The chain combines TRBV29-1 with TRBJ2-3; the match to TRBD2 covers 10 bases. The CDR3 is 14 residues long. The junction had 3 bases not matched to a gene; V was cut back by 5 bases and J by 1 base. The germline gives CDR1 SQVTM, CDR2 ANQGSEA. CDR3 in DNA: TGCAGCGTTACCGGGACTAGCGGCACAGATACGCAGTATTTT. The encoded protein is CSVTGTSGTDTQYF.

This clonotype was detected a few times. The J gene is TRBJ2-5, the V gene TRBV25-1, with TRBD2 identical over 14 bases. Germline V gene sequence: CDR1 MGHDK, CDR2 SYGVNS. The CDR3 covers 15 residues. With V trimmed by 2 bases and J by 4 bases, 0 bases remained unmatched. The CDR3 loop reads CASSEGTSGRETQYF. CDR3 DNA: TGTGCCAGCAGTGAAGGGACTAGCGGGAGAGAGACCCAGTACTTC. The full variable domain, its missing parts supplied by reference TRBV25-1 and TRBJ2-5, is EADIYQTPRYLVIGTGKKITLECSQTMGHDKMYWYQQDPGMELHLIHYSYGVNSTEKGDLSSESTVSRIRTEHFPLTLESARPSHTSQYLCASSEGTSGRETQYFGPGTRLLVL.

This clonotype was seen a single time. V is TRBV7-9 and J is TRBJ2-2; D could derive from TRBD1 or TRBD2 (6 bases each). The CDR3 contains 18 residues. V lost 5 bases and J lost 6, with 25 bases in between. Per the germline V gene, CDR1 is SEHNR and CDR2 is FQNEAQ (reference sequence). CDR3 residues: CASSPGRRGLIFSGELFF. The CDR3 DNA reads TGTGCCAGCAGCCCGGGACGTCGGGGGCTGATCTTTTCCGGGGAGCTGTTTTTT.

V and J are TRBV23-1 and TRBJ1-1, with 9 bases fitting TRBD1. TRBV23-1 is known as an ORF, though its function is uncertain. The V gene end was trimmed by 1 base and the J gene end by 3 bases; junction bases not matched to a gene: 3. The CDR3 consists of 15 residues. The chain's CDR3 is CASSQLNRGHTEAFF. For the CDR3, the DNA is TGCGCCAGCAGTCAATTGAACAGGGGGCACACTGAAGCTTTCTTT.

This rearrangement joins TRBV28 to TRBJ2-1, with D perhaps TRBD1 or TRBD2 (5 bases each). The CDR3 covers 13 residues. V was pared by 4 bases and J by 8 bases, with 12 bases between. In germline, CDR1 is MDHEN, CDR2 SYDVKM. The CDR3 region is CASSSGRWDEQFF. The CDR3, as DNA: TGTGCCAGCAGTTCGGGACGTTGGGATGAGCAGTTCTTC.

The gene calls are TRBV4-1 and TRBJ1-2; TRBD1 agrees at 9 bases. Trimming removed 3 bases from V and 7 bases from J; junction bases left unmatched: 12. There are 16 residues in the CDR3. Germline V gene lookup returns CDR1 MGHRA and CDR2 YSYEKL. CDR3 residues: CASSQTPGTGFAGYTF. The CDR3 DNA sequence: TGCGCCAGCAGCCAGACTCCCGGGACAGGGTTTGCTGGCTACACCTTC.

The chain is built from TRBV7-9 and TRBJ2-5, with TRBD1 matching over 7 bases. V trimming: 7 bases; J trimming: 1 base; junction bases outside the gene matches: 3. The CDR3 is made up of 13 amino acids. Germline values: CDR1 SEHNR, CDR2 FQNEAQ (reference sequence). The CDR3 region is CASNWDSQETQYF. The CDR3 DNA is TGTGCCAGCAACTGGGACAGCCAAGAGACCCAGTACTTC.

This clonotype occurred once. The V call is TRBV6-1, the J call TRBJ1-5; D call uncertain. The CDR3 consists of 15 residues. V was cut by 6 bases and J by 0 bases, with 12 bases left in between. Per germline, CDR1 MNHNS and CDR2 SASEGT. CDR3 sequence: CASRPSVGSNQPQHF. CDR3 bases: TGTGCCAGCAGACCGTCGGTAGGTAGCAATCAGCCCCAGCATTTT.

This sequence joins TRBV7-9 and TRBJ2-5; D is unresolved. The germline V gene encodes CDR1 SEHNR and CDR2 FQNEAQ (reference sequence). This CDR3 spans 14 amino acids. V lost 1 base and J lost 1, with 7 bases in between. The CDR3 coding sequence is TGTGCCAGCAGCTTAGGAGGAGTCCAAGAGACCCAGTACTTC. This translates into CASSLGGVQETQYF.

This rearrangement joins TRBV5-1 to TRBJ2-7; 8 positions match TRBD1. The ends lost 3 bases at V and 2 bases at J; junction bases unmatched: 1. CDR3 length equals 13 residues. In germline, CDR1 is SGHRS, CDR2 YFSETQ. CDR3 coding DNA: TGCGCCAGCAGCTCGGACAGGGCCTACGAGCAGTACTTC. Translated: CASSSDRAYEQYF. Together with reference TRBV5-1 and TRBJ2-7, the CDR3 gives the full variable domain: KAGVTQTPRYLIKTRGQQVTLSCSPISGHRSVSWYQQTPGQGLQFLFEYFSETQRNKGNFPGRFSGRQFSNSRSEMNVSTLELGDSALYLCASSSDRAYEQYFGPGTRLTVT.

This clonotype came up once. The rearrangement joins TRBV19 to TRBJ1-3, with D hard to call. Looked up from germline, CDR1 is LNHDA and CDR2 is SQIVND (reference sequence). Trimming took off 4 bases at V and 0 bases at J, with 16 bases between the two ends. The CDR3 covers 17 residues. CDR3 DNA: TGTGCCAGTAGTAAGAAGGAGGCGGTGAGCTCTGGAAACACCATATATTTT. As protein: CASSKKEAVSSGNTIYF.

This sequence joins TRBV7-6 and TRBJ2-7; 7 positions match TRBD1. Germline values: CDR1 SGHVS, CDR2 FNYEAQ. With V trimmed by 8 bases and J by 6 bases, 13 bases remained unmatched. The CDR3 runs to 14 residues. In DNA form, the CDR3 reads TGTGCCAGCTCAACAGGGGATGAGGCGAGCGAGCAGTACTTC. Its translation: CASSTGDEASEQYF.

V gene TRBV6-2 or TRBV6-3 combines with J gene TRBJ2-2, with D possibly TRBD2 on 6 matching bases. CDR1 is MNHEY, CDR2 SVGEGT, per germline. The CDR3 runs 16 residues. Trimming shortened V by 6 bases and J by 1 base, and 15 bases separated the two germline ends. The CDR3 region is CASRPIAELNTGELFF. In DNA form, the CDR3 reads TGTGCCAGCAGACCCATAGCGGAACTGAACACCGGGGAGCTGTTTTTT.

This clonotype was detected only once. The genes are TRBV30 and TRBJ1-1; unclear D gene. Trimming took off 8 bases at V and 7 bases at J, with 17 bases between the two ends. This CDR3 contains 12 residues. Germline assignment: CDR1 GTSNPN and CDR2 SVGIG (reference sequence). The chain's CDR3 is CAVTLAGNEAFF. In DNA, the CDR3 is TGTGCCGTCACCCTGGCCGGGAATGAAGCTTTCTTT.

This clonotype was picked up one time. This chain links TRBV27 with TRBJ2-1, with D perhaps matching TRBD2 (6 bases). This CDR3 is built from 16 residues. V was shortened by 2 bases and J by 2 bases, with 13 bases between the two germline ends. CDR1 MNHEY and CDR2 SMNVEV come from the germline V gene (reference sequence). Here the CDR3 reads CASSLIRDLTYNEQFF. CDR3 sequence (DNA): TGTGCCAGCAGTTTAATCCGGGACTTAACCTACAATGAGCAGTTCTTC.

The rearrangement joins TRBV9 to TRBJ1-2; D is unresolved. This CDR3 is 14 amino acids long. V lost 0 bases and J lost 0, with 6 bases in between. Germline V gene sequence: CDR1 SGDLS, CDR2 YYNGEE. The CDR3 protein is CASSVVGTNYGYTF. The CDR3 DNA sequence: TGTGCCAGCAGCGTAGTGGGGACTAACTATGGCTACACCTTC.

The rearrangement uses TRBV11-2 and TRBJ2-1; a possible D gene is TRBD2 (6 bases). CDR1 SGHAT and CDR2 FQNNGV come from the germline V gene. Trimming stripped 5 bases from V and 7 bases from J, with 9 bases between. This CDR3 is 12 amino acids long. CDR3 nucleotides: TGTGCCAGCAGCCATAGCGGAAATGAGCAGTTCTTC. Protein product: CASSHSGNEQFF.

This chain uses TRBV29-1 with TRBJ2-4, with TRBD2 matching over 11 bases. The germline CDR1 and CDR2 sequences are SQVTM and ANQGSEA. Losses at the gene ends were 3 bases for V and 12 bases for J; bases not matched to a gene: 25. The CDR3 spans 19 residues. In nucleotides, the CDR3 is TGCAGCGTTGATAAGATATTCGAGTTAGCGGGAGGGCCGGTGCAAGCTCAGTACTTC. Protein sequence: CSVDKIFELAGGPVQAQYF.

V and J are TRBV4-1 and TRBJ2-7, with D unresolved. The germline V gene encodes CDR1 MGHRA and CDR2 YSYEKL. The CDR3 runs to 13 residues. The V end lost 1 base, the J end lost 3 bases, and 7 bases lay between the germline ends. The chain's CDR3 is CASSQARNYEQYF. In DNA, the CDR3 is TGCGCCAGCAGCCAAGCCCGGAACTACGAGCAGTACTTC.

The V and J genes are TRBV9 and TRBJ1-1, with 9 bases matching TRBD1. V was pared by 3 bases and J by 4 bases, with 10 bases of the junction left unmatched. CDR3 size: 16 residues. Germline CDR1 and CDR2: SGDLS and YYNGEE. The CDR3 DNA sequence: TGTGCCAGCAGCGGAACAGGGGGCGAATCAGGCACTGAAGCTTTCTTT. It codes for CASSGTGGESGTEAFF.

The V gene is TRBV5-1, the J gene TRBJ1-5; D gene unclear. Trimming pared 0 bases from V and 9 bases from J, leaving 10 bases between. This CDR3 is built from 13 residues. Germline V gives CDR1 SGHRS, CDR2 YFSETQ. CDR3 nucleotide sequence: TGCGCCAGCAGCTTGGGCAGCGGTTCGCCCCAGCATTTT. Its translation: CASSLGSGSPQHF.

V usage is TRBV14 and J usage is TRBJ2-3; tentatively, D is TRBD2 (6 bases). The CDR3 is 18 amino acids. V lost 0 bases and J lost 1, with 17 bases in between. The germline CDR1 and CDR2 sequences are SGHDN and FVKESK. The CDR3 spells CASSQEALLAFGTDTQYF. CDR3 DNA sequence: TGTGCCAGCAGCCAAGAAGCCCTCCTAGCGTTCGGCACAGATACGCAGTATTTT.

The chain links TRBV4-1 to TRBJ2-7; D might be TRBD2 (7 bases). Germline lookup yields CDR1 MGHRA and CDR2 YSYEKL. V lost 0 bases, J lost 0 bases, and 12 bases lay in between. The CDR3 sequence is 16 residues long. The CDR3, as DNA: TGCGCCAGCAGCCAAGATGGGAGGGGGGCCTCCTACGAGCAGTACTTC. This translates into CASSQDGRGASYEQYF.

This clonotype was recorded only once. The V gene is TRBV6-5, the J gene TRBJ2-7, with D unresolved. Germline lookup yields CDR1 MNHEY and CDR2 SVGAGI. V was shortened by 6 bases and J by 1 base, with 13 bases between the two germline ends. The CDR3 is 14 residues long. In nucleotides, the CDR3 is TGTGCCAGCAGGGACCCAATGGGGTCCTACGAGCAGTACTTC. Its translation: CASRDPMGSYEQYF.

The chain has TRBV19 and TRBJ1-5, with D unresolved. CDR1 and CDR2 (germline): LNHDA, SQIVND (reference sequence). The CDR3 length is 15 residues. Trimming took 2 bases from V and 6 from J, leaving 14 bases between them. CDR3 sequence (DNA): TGTGCCAGTAGTATATTTTCAGCGGAAAGTCAGCCCCAGCATTTT. It translates to CASSIFSAESQPQHF.

Here the CDR3 DNA reads TGTGCCAGCAGCCAAGATCTTGAGCAGGACACGCAGAATACTGAAGCTTTCTTT. Translating gives CASSQDLEQDTQNTEAFF. The chain joins TRBV3-1 to TRBJ1-1; tentatively, D is TRBD1 (5 bases). Germline CDR1 LGHDT, CDR2 YNNKEL (reference sequence). Trimming shortened V by 0 bases and J by 5 bases, and 22 bases separated the two germline ends. This CDR3 is 18 amino acids long.

The gene calls are TRBV5-1 and TRBJ1-1; 7 bases are shared with TRBD1. Trimming at V came to 0 bases and at J to 3 bases, leaving 5 bases not matched to a gene. The CDR3 is made up of 15 amino acids. In germline, CDR1 is SGHRS, CDR2 YFSETQ. The CDR3 sequence: CASSLGQGSDTEAFF. For the CDR3, the DNA is TGCGCCAGCAGCTTGGGACAGGGTAGTGACACTGAAGCTTTCTTT.